Following are 29 T cell receptor beta chains from one sample sequenced in a study of T-cell reconstitution after alpha-beta-depleted transplantation in children. TCRbeta library construction was performed incorporating unique molecular identifiers. TCRdb ran MiXCR on the PCR reads and lists one entry per CDR3 protein. The sample has a few hundred thousand distinct CDR3 sequences; around 10% are singletons. The material sequenced was peripheral blood, taken 180 days after TCRalphabeta/CD19-depleted stem cell transplant. The receptors were sampled from a male patient aged 2 to 10 who had a stem cell transplant for chronic granulomatous disease, so the T cells may come from the graft donor.

This clonotype was found many times. The genes are TRBV7-2 and TRBJ1-3; possibly TRBD1 for D (5 bases). V lost 0 bases, J lost 2 bases, and 8 bases lay in between. The CDR3 totals 15 residues. Germline V gene data show CDR1 as SGHTA and CDR2 as FQGNSA. CDR3: CASSLARRAGNTIYF. DNA for the CDR3: TGTGCCAGCAGCTTAGCGCGCAGGGCTGGAAACACCATATATTTT.

Worth noting for this clonotype: A clone one base away is much larger, so this may be a read error. This chain uses TRBV7-3 with TRBJ2-3; D gene uncertain. CDR1 is SGHTA and CDR2 is FQGTGA in the germline V gene. This CDR3 is 16 amino acids long. The V and J ends lost 1 base and 6 bases respectively, with 17 bases between them. CDR3 nucleotide sequence: TGTGCCAGCAGCTTAATGGCGCGGAGAAAGTCGGATACGCAGTATTTT. Translating gives CASSLMARRKSDTQYF. The full variable domain, rest sourced from reference TRBV7-3 and TRBJ2-3, is GAGVSQTPSNKVTEKGKYVELRCDPISGHTALYWYRQSLGQGPEFLIYFQGTGAADDSGLPNDRFFAVRPEGSVSTLKIQRTERGDSAVYLCASSLMARRKSDTQYFGPGTRLTVL.

This clonotype was observed a handful of times. The rearrangement links TRBV13 to TRBJ2-6; 10 nucleotides match TRBD1. Germline V lookup: CDR1 PRHDT, CDR2 FYEKMQ (reference sequence). Germline trimming cut 1 base from V and 0 bases from J; bases unmatched to any gene: 9. The CDR3 length is 20 residues. In DNA, the CDR3 is TGTGCCAGCAGCTTAGAGGGCTGGGACAGGGGTCACTCTGGGGCCAACGTCCTGACTTTC. Amino acids: CASSLEGWDRGHSGANVLTF. Based on the CDR3 plus reference TRBV13 and TRBJ2-6, the full variable domain is AAGVIQSPRHLIKEKRETATLKCYPIPRHDTVYWYQQGPGQDPQFLISFYEKMQSDKGSIPDRFSAQQFSDYHSELNMSSLELGDSALYFCASSLEGWDRGHSGANVLTFGAGSRLTVL.

This clonotype has at least ten counts. The gene calls are TRBV11-2 and TRBJ2-2; tentative D call: TRBD1 (6 bases). The V gene lost 4 bases and the J gene lost 1 base, with 10 bases spanning the gap. The CDR3 contains 15 residues. The germline V gene encodes CDR1 SGHAT and CDR2 FQNNGV. The CDR3 sequence is CASSSIQGNTGELFF. Written as DNA, the CDR3 is TGTGCCAGCAGCTCGATACAGGGGAACACCGGGGAGCTGTTTTTT. Drawing the rest from reference TRBV11-2 and TRBJ2-2, the complete variable domain is EAGVAQSPRYKIIEKRQSVAFWCNPISGHATLYWYQQILGQGPKLLIQFQNNGVVDDSQLPKDRFSAERLKGVDSTLKIQPAKLEDSAVYLCASSSIQGNTGELFFGEGSRLTVL.

There are many counts of this clonotype. V is TRBV6-2 or TRBV6-3 and J is TRBJ1-5; TRBD1 agrees at 7 bases. Germline values: CDR1 MNHEY, CDR2 SVGEGT. This CDR3 is built from 19 residues. J lost 3 bases, V lost 0 bases, and 14 bases had no gene match. CDR3: CASSYSALKGGQVNQPQHF. As DNA, the CDR3 is TGTGCCAGCAGTTACTCAGCGCTAAAGGGTGGACAGGTCAATCAGCCCCAGCATTTT.

This clonotype was seen at least ten times. The rearrangement joins TRBV5-1 to TRBJ2-7; the D is unclear. The V and J ends lost 2 bases and 2 bases respectively, with 8 bases between them. The germline V gene encodes CDR1 SGHRS and CDR2 YFSETQ. The CDR3 has 13 amino acids. CDR3 in DNA: TGCGCCAGCAGCTTAATTACCCCCTACGAGCAGTACTTC. Its translation is CASSLITPYEQYF.

The sample holds many counts of this clonotype. The chain links TRBV4-2 to TRBJ2-2; 7 bases agree with TRBD2. Germline-derived CDR1 and CDR2 are LGHNA and YNFKEQ. The junction had 12 bases not matched to a gene; V was cut back by 6 bases and J by 5 bases. The CDR3 consists of 16 residues. CDR3 sequence: CASSPSGARNTGELFF. The DNA for the CDR3 is TGTGCCAGCAGTCCAAGCGGGGCGCGGAATACCGGGGAGCTGTTTTTT.

This clonotype turned up a few times. The chain carries TRBV29-1 and TRBJ1-1; 8 nucleotides line up with TRBD1. The CDR3 is 14 amino acids. Germline V CDR1 and CDR2: SQVTM, ANQGSEA. V was clipped by 2 bases and J by 2 bases; unmatched bases: 4. CDR3 DNA: TGCAGCGTTGAAAGGCAGGGGGCTAACACTGAAGCTTTCTTT. This codes for CSVERQGANTEAFF.

With regard to this clonotype: A read error is possible here, since a much larger clone lies one base away. J is TRBJ2-3 and V is TRBV20-1; D might be TRBD1 (5 bases). The V end was cut by 6 bases, the J end by 8 bases, with 12 bases between. Germline V gives CDR1 DFQATT, CDR2 SNEGSKA (reference sequence). The CDR3 sequence is 11 residues long. The CDR3 sequence is CSARVVSTQYF. CDR3 nucleotides: TGCAGTGCCAGGGTCGTGAGTACGCAGTATTTT.

This clonotype was seen ten or more times. The rearrangement joins TRBV7-8 to TRBJ2-1, with D unclear. Germline V gives CDR1 SGHVS, CDR2 FQNEAQ. Trimming pared 2 bases from V and 1 base from J, leaving 12 bases between. The CDR3 spans 16 residues. CDR3: CASSLTPGGSYNEQFF. The CDR3 bases are TGTGCCAGCAGCTTAACCCCTGGTGGGTCCTACAATGAGCAGTTCTTC.

The V and J genes are TRBV20-1 and TRBJ2-2, with TRBD2 identical over 12 bases. Unmatched junction bases numbered 8, after V lost 1 base and J lost 8 bases. The CDR3 length is 16 residues. CDR1 is DFQATT and CDR2 is SNEGSKA in the germline V gene (reference sequence). CDR3 sequence (DNA): TGCAGTGCTAGAGGGGGAGGACTAGCGGGGTCAGGGGAGCTGTTTTTT. It translates to CSARGGGLAGSGELFF.

This clonotype showed up many times. This chain links TRBV20-1 with TRBJ2-3, with D possibly being TRBD1 (6 bases). Germline CDR1 reads DFQATT; CDR2 reads SNEGSKA (reference sequence). The CDR3 sequence is 15 residues long. The V end lost 3 bases, the J end lost 0 bases, and 13 bases lay between the germline ends. This chain's CDR3 is CSASHGQSSTDTQYF. Written as DNA, the CDR3 is TGCAGTGCTAGCCATGGACAGTCTAGCACAGATACGCAGTATTTT.

The chain links TRBV27 to TRBJ2-3; 9 bases match TRBD1. V lost 5 bases to trimming and J lost 5 bases; unmatched junction nucleotides: 5. Germline CDR1 and CDR2: MNHEY and SMNVEV (reference sequence). The CDR3 length is 14 residues. The CDR3 bases are TGTGCCAGCAGTCTGACAGGGGGACAAGATACGCAGTATTTT. Amino acids: CASSLTGGQDTQYF.

Worth noting for this clonotype: Possible read error: a much larger clone is one base away. The rearrangement links TRBV4-3 to TRBJ1-4; D remains ambiguous. The CDR3 is 16 amino acids. Germline loops: CDR1 LGHNA, CDR2 YSLEER. CDR3 sequence: CASSQDGTETNERLFF. CDR3 nucleotide sequence: TGCGCCAGCAGCCAAGATGGAACGGAGACTAATGAAAGACTGTTTTTT.

This clonotype occurred many times. The chain links TRBV20-1 to TRBJ1-1; D gene ambiguous. This CDR3 contains 15 residues. From germline, CDR1 is DFQATT and CDR2 SNEGSKA (reference sequence). V was trimmed by 6 bases and J by 0 bases, leaving 17 bases between them. The CDR3: CSARLAGIVNTEAFF. CDR3 in DNA: TGCAGTGCCCGCCTGGCAGGCATTGTGAACACTGAAGCTTTCTTT.

This chain links TRBV11-1 with TRBJ2-3; TRBD2 aligns across 7 bases. The CDR3 covers 18 residues. Germline lookup yields CDR1 SGHAT and CDR2 FQDESV (reference sequence). The junction had 20 bases not matched to a gene; V was cut back by 2 bases and J by 9 bases. The CDR3 coding sequence is TGTGCCAGCAGCTTATCTCCTAGCGGATTAACTCTCCTTGCGACGCAGTATTTT. Amino acid sequence: CASSLSPSGLTLLATQYF.

This clonotype was seen repeatedly, ten times or more. V and J are TRBV20-1 and TRBJ2-4; TRBD1 agrees at 8 bases. The junction had 9 bases not matched to a gene; V was cut back by 1 base and J by 7 bases. Looked up from germline, CDR1 is DFQATT and CDR2 is SNEGSKA (reference sequence). This CDR3 is built from 15 residues. This CDR3 reads CSARAGRGLDNIQYF. In DNA form, the CDR3 reads TGCAGTGCTAGAGCTGGCAGGGGGCTTGATAACATTCAGTACTTC.

The chain recombines TRBV7-9 with TRBJ2-5; D remains unclear. The CDR3 has 17 amino acids. Germline CDR1 reads SEHNR; CDR2 reads FQNEAQ (reference sequence). V dropped 0 bases and J dropped 2 bases, with 16 bases sitting between them. The CDR3: CASSLALPRPNQETQYF. The CDR3, as DNA: TGTGCCAGCAGCTTAGCTCTCCCAAGACCTAATCAAGAGACCCAGTACTTC. Together with reference TRBV7-9 and TRBJ2-5, the CDR3 gives the full variable domain: DTGVSQNPRHKITKRGQNVTFRCDPISEHNRLYWYRQTLGQGPEFLTYFQNEAQLEKSRLLSDRFSAERPKGSFSTLEIQRTEQGDSAMYLCASSLALPRPNQETQYFGPGTRLLVL.

This clonotype was detected a few times. The J gene is TRBJ2-4, the V gene TRBV10-3; D gene unclear. Germline V CDR1 and CDR2: ENHRY, SYGVKD. The CDR3 runs 12 residues. V was clipped by 4 bases and J by 6 bases, with 7 bases between them. The CDR3 coding sequence is TGTGCCATCAGTGTCGATGGAAACATTCAGTACTTC. Protein: CAISVDGNIQYF.

This clonotype has more than one count but fewer than ten. The chain has TRBV10-2 and TRBJ1-1, with 7 bases that match TRBD1. Trimming cost V 6 bases and J 5 bases; bases outside gene matches: 9. Looked up from germline, CDR1 is WSHSY and CDR2 is SAAADI. This CDR3 is built from 14 residues. The CDR3 reads CASSQTQGRTEAFF. The DNA for the CDR3 is TGCGCCAGCAGCCAAACACAGGGGCGAACTGAAGCTTTCTTT.

The sample holds many counts of this clonotype. V and J are TRBV4-2 and TRBJ2-1, with 8 bases fitting TRBD2. The ends lost 0 bases at V and 2 bases at J; junction bases unmatched: 21. The CDR3 length is 22 residues. Germline assignment: CDR1 LGHNA and CDR2 YNFKEQ. CDR3 loop: CASSQDWDLTSAPLYPYNEQFF. In nucleotides, the CDR3 is TGTGCCAGCAGCCAAGACTGGGACCTGACTAGCGCACCTTTATACCCCTACAATGAGCAGTTCTTC.

This clonotype was seen many times. V gene TRBV5-1 combines with J gene TRBJ2-2; TRBD2 matches at 14 bases. The CDR3 length is 17 residues. Per the germline V gene, CDR1 is SGHRS and CDR2 is YFSETQ. J gave up 5 bases and V 4 bases, and 7 bases lay outside the gene matches. The CDR3 DNA reads as TGCGCCAGCAGCACCGGGACTAGCGGGAGAATGACCGGGGAGCTGTTTTTT. Translating gives CASSTGTSGRMTGELFF.

This clonotype was found once. The chain couples TRBV7-9 to TRBJ2-1; no definite D call. The CDR3 consists of 15 residues. V gave up 3 bases and J gave up 0 bases, with 9 bases separating them. The germline V gene encodes CDR1 SEHNR and CDR2 FQNEAQ (reference sequence). CDR3 DNA: TGTGCCAGCAGCTTTTCAGAGAGCTCCTACAATGAGCAGTTCTTC. As protein: CASSFSESSYNEQFF.

The table lists this clonotype with many counts. V usage is TRBV7-9 and J usage is TRBJ2-7; 7 nucleotides match TRBD1. Unmatched junction bases numbered 10, after V lost 3 bases and J lost 5 bases. Germline V gene data show CDR1 as SEHNR and CDR2 as FQNEAQ (reference sequence). CDR3 length: 15 amino acids. The CDR3 nucleotides read TGTGCCAGCAGCTTCCAGGGGACAGTTCCTGACGAGCAGTACTTC. This encodes CASSFQGTVPDEQYF.

Concerning this clonotype itself: A much larger clone lies a single base off, so this may be a read error. The chain joins TRBV20-1 to TRBJ2-3; TRBD1 or TRBD2 may be the D gene (5 bases each). The CDR3 has 14 amino acids. In germline, CDR1 is DFQATT, CDR2 SNEGSKA (reference sequence). Trimming shortened V by 6 bases and J by 5 bases, and 18 bases separated the two germline ends. The CDR3 nucleotides read TGCAGTGCCAACAGGCCGGGGACCATAGATACGCAGTATTTT. Translated, it gives CSANRPGTIDTQYF.

This clonotype was recorded many times. V is TRBV5-1 and J is TRBJ2-7, with 9 bases that match TRBD2. The junction had 5 bases not matched to a gene; V was cut back by 3 bases and J by 1 base. Germline CDR1 and CDR2: SGHRS and YFSETQ. This CDR3 spans 15 amino acids. CDR3 in DNA: TGCGCCAGCAGCTATAAGCGGGAGGTTTCCTACGAGCAGTACTTC. This gives the protein CASSYKREVSYEQYF.

This clonotype was counted ten times or more. V and J are TRBV12-3 or TRBV12-4 and TRBJ2-3; D is unclear. V shed 5 bases and J shed 2 bases, with 11 bases lying between them. The CDR3 is made up of 14 amino acids. The CDR3: CASSPLSITDTQYF. The CDR3 bases are TGTGCCAGCAGTCCCCTGAGTATCACAGATACGCAGTATTTT.

Ten or more counts support this clonotype. This chain links TRBV9 with TRBJ2-7; no firm D call. CDR3 size: 10 residues. Germline V CDR1 and CDR2: SGDLS, YYNGEE. V lost 4 bases, J lost 3 bases, and 2 bases lay in between. For the CDR3, the DNA is TGTGCCAGCAGCTTCTACGAGCAGTACTTC. As protein: CASSFYEQYF.

This clonotype has a count of ten or more. V gene TRBV29-1 combines with J gene TRBJ2-5; D unclear. Trimming took 6 bases from V and 1 from J, leaving 12 bases between them. This CDR3 has 13 residues. Germline CDR1 is SQVTM and CDR2 is ANQGSEA. CDR3 bases: TGCAGCGTGGCAGACACTGCCCAAGAGACCCAGTACTTC. The encoded protein is CSVADTAQETQYF.